One sample yielded the 8 T cell receptor beta chains listed below, sequenced in a study of blood T cell repertoires in COVID-19. Assay used: immunoSEQ multiplex PCR; TCRdb lists only in-frame clones, some missing. Here the sample spans more than 35,000 clones, roughly 63% being singletons. Sequenced material: peripheral blood. The receptors were gathered from a man aged 80 or over with acute or convalescent COVID-19.

The J gene is TRBJ1-4, the V gene TRBV5-1; 9 positions agree with TRBD1. The CDR3 has 17 amino acids. Germline values: CDR1 SGHRS, CDR2 YFSETQ. V was pared by 5 bases and J by 6 bases, with 14 bases of the junction left unmatched. CDR3 protein: CASSSGTGSWGDEKLFF. In nucleotides, the CDR3 is TGCGCCAGCAGTTCCGGGACAGGGTCATGGGGAGATGAAAAACTGTTTTTT.

This chain joins TRBV11-3 and TRBJ1-3; D is perhaps TRBD1 (5 bases). The CDR3 consists of 14 residues. Trimming cost V 5 bases and J 8 bases, with 16 bases left between them. Germline V CDR1 and CDR2: SGHNT, YENEEA. The CDR3 region has the DNA TGTGCCAGCAGCCCCGGGGACTACCGGGACACCATATATTTT. Protein: CASSPGDYRDTIYF.

This clone appeared once. This sequence joins TRBV12-3 or TRBV12-4 and TRBJ2-7; D possibly corresponds to TRBD2 (7 bases). Trimming cost V 7 bases and J 5 bases, with 15 bases left between them. This CDR3 comprises 13 residues. The CDR3 here is CASTPGGRNEQYF. CDR3 coding DNA: TGTGCCAGCACCCCGGGGGGCAGGAACGAGCAGTACTTC.

The rearrangement uses TRBV6-2 or TRBV6-3 and TRBJ2-6; 9 nucleotides agree with TRBD1. V was clipped by 5 bases and J by 0 bases; unmatched bases: 11. CDR1 is MNHEY, CDR2 SVGEGT, per germline. The CDR3 has 19 amino acids. The CDR3 region is CASSPAYGTGISGANVLTF. The CDR3 DNA follows: TGTGCCAGCAGTCCCGCCTACGGGACAGGGATCTCTGGGGCCAACGTCCTGACTTTC.

J is TRBJ2-1 and V is TRBV20-1, with a possible D match to TRBD2 (5 bases). The CDR3 contains 11 residues. Germline V gene sequence: CDR1 DFQATT, CDR2 SNEGSKA (reference sequence). V gave up 3 bases and J gave up 15 bases, with 15 bases separating them. The DNA for the CDR3 is TGCAGTGCTAGCCTCTCGGAAGGAGGGTTCTTC. This gives the protein CSASLSEGGFF.

The J gene is TRBJ2-4, the V gene TRBV4-3; TRBD2 matches 9 bases. CDR1 and CDR2 from the germline V gene are LGHNA and YSLEER. CDR3 length: 17 amino acids. V lost 1 base and J lost 1; bases outside the gene matches: 5. Here the CDR3 DNA reads TGCGCCAGCAGCCAAGGGACTAGCGAGAATGCCAAAAACATTCAGTACTTC. Translation: CASSQGTSENAKNIQYF.

The chain has TRBV19 and TRBJ1-1, with 7 positions matching TRBD1. The CDR3 spans 13 residues. The germline V gene encodes CDR1 LNHDA and CDR2 SQIVND (reference sequence). V gave up 4 bases and J gave up 3 bases; unmatched junction bases: 2. In DNA, the CDR3 is TGTGCCAGTAGTACGGGACAGTACACTGAAGCTTTCTTT. As protein: CASSTGQYTEAFF.

CDR3 region: CASSPRGETQETQYF. As DNA, the CDR3 is TGCGCCAGCAGCCCCCGCGGAGAGACCCAAGAGACCCAGTACTTC. V is TRBV5-1 and J is TRBJ2-5; D gene unclear. The CDR3 is made up of 15 amino acids. Between the trimmed V and J ends, which lost 4 bases and 1 base, there was a span of 14 bases. The germline V gene has CDR1 SGHRS and CDR2 YFSETQ.